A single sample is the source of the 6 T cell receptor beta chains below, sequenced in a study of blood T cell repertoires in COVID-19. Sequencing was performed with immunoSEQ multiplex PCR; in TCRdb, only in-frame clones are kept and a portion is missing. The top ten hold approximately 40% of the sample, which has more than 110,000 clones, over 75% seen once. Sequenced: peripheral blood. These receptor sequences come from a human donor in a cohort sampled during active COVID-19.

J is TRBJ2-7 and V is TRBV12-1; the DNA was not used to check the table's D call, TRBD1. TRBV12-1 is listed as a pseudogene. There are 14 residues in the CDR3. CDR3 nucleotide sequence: TGTGCCAGCAGCGGTCGGGACAGCGTTTACGAGCAGTACTTC. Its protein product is CASSGRDSVYEQYF.

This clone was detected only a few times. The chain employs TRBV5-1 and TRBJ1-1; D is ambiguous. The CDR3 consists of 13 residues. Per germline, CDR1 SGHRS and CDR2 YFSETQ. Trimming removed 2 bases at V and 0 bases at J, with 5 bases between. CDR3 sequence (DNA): TGCGCCAGCAGCTTCGTTATGAACACTGAAGCTTTCTTT. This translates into CASSFVMNTEAFF.

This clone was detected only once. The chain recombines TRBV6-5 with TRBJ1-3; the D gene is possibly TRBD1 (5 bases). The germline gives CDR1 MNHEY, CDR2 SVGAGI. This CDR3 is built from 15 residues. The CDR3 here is CATSQGFVSGNTIYF. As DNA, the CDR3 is TGTGCTACGTCCCAGGGTTTCGTCTCTGGAAACACCATATATTTT.

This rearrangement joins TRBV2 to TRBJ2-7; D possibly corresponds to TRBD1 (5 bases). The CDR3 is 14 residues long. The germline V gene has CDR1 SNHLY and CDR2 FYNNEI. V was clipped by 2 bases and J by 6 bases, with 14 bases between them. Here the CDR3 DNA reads TGTGCCAGCAGTGAAAACGCGATGGGGCTCGAGCAGTACTTC. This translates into CASSENAMGLEQYF.

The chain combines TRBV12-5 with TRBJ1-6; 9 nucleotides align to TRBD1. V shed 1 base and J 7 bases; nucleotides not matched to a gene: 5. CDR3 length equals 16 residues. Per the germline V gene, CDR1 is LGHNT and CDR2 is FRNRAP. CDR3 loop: CASGLGRTGANSPLHF. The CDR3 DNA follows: TGTGCTAGTGGTTTGGGACGGACAGGGGCGAATTCACCCCTCCACTTT.

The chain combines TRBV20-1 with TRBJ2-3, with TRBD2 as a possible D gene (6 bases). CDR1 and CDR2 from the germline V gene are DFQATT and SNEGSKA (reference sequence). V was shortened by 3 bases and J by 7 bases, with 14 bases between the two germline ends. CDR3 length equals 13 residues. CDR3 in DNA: TGCAGTGCTAGTCCGGCGGGGTTGAATACGCAGTATTTT. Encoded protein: CSASPAGLNTQYF.